The text below deals with one T cell receptor (beta chain). Data came from immunoSEQ multiplex PCR; TCRdb stores just in-frame clones and leaves some out. The data show 90,000 to 150,000 clones, around 85% seen once. The data belong to a study of cytomegalovirus exposure and HLA in healthy donors. Deletions cut 2 bases from V and 2 bases from J, with 6 bases between. Germline CDR1 is MNHEY and CDR2 is SMNVEV (reference sequence). The CDR3 extends over 14 amino acids. The sequence derives from a young man in good health and CMV-seropositive. The sequenced sample was PBMCs. The chain combines TRBV27 with TRBJ2-2; D call uncertain. The CDR3 nucleotides are TGTGCCAGCAGTTTAACCCTAAACACCGGGGAGCTGTTTTTT. Protein sequence: CASSLTLNTGELFF.